The 13 T cell receptor beta chains below were found in one sample sequenced in a study of T cell clonotyping in hematopoietic cell transplantation. Data came from immunoSEQ multiplex PCR; TCRdb stores just in-frame clones and leaves some out. In the table there are about 8,100 clones, roughly 89% of which are singletons. Material: peripheral blood mononuclear cells, obtained at the time of graft-versus-host disease after allogeneic stem cell transplant. These receptors were taken from a male patient aged 60-69 years who had an allogeneic stem cell transplant from a related donor, so the T cells may come from the graft donor. Some clones in this sample may be carry-over from other donors' samples.

The gene calls are TRBV5-6 and TRBJ1-1; D call uncertain. Germline CDR1 is SGHDT and CDR2 is YYEEEE. There are 14 residues in the CDR3. The germline V and J ends were trimmed by 0 bases and 3 bases, with 9 bases remaining between them. In DNA form, the CDR3 reads TGTGCCAGCAGCTTGGAAAGGGCGGACACTGAAGCTTTCTTT. Encoded protein: CASSLERADTEAFF.

This rearrangement joins TRBV6-5 to TRBJ2-3; TRBD2 matches 7 bases. The CDR3 sequence is 13 residues long. Trimming took 6 bases from V and 4 from J; bases not matched to a gene: 4. Germline CDR1 and CDR2: MNHEY and SVGAGI. The DNA of the CDR3 is TGTGCCAGCAGGTTTGGGGGGGCAGATACGCAGTATTTT. Translated, it gives CASRFGGADTQYF.

The chain employs TRBV2 and TRBJ1-5, with D possibly TRBD1 on 5 matching bases. The CDR3 runs to 15 residues. Trimming pared 3 bases from V and 2 bases from J, leaving 11 bases between. Looked up from germline, CDR1 is SNHLY and CDR2 is FYNNEI. CDR3 loop: CASSEEGIGNQPQHF. CDR3 DNA: TGTGCCAGCAGTGAGGAGGGGATCGGCAATCAGCCCCAGCATTTT. Based on the CDR3 plus reference TRBV2 and TRBJ1-5, the full variable domain is EPEVTQTPSHQVTQMGQEVILRCVPISNHLYFYWYRQILGQKVEFLVSFYNNEISEKSEIFDDQFSVERPDGSNFTLKIRSTKLEDSAMYFCASSEEGIGNQPQHFGDGTRLSIL.

Comment on this clone: Sequence at one end of the junction differs from germline and may be a read error. V usage is TRBV5-5 and J usage is TRBJ1-2; tentatively, D is TRBD1 (6 bases). This CDR3 spans 12 amino acids. Germline V gene sequence: CDR1 SGHKS, CDR2 YYEKEE (reference sequence). CDR3 in DNA: TGTGCCAGCAGGTTGGACAGCTATGGCTACACCTTC. It encodes CASRLDSYGYTF.

J is TRBJ2-1 and V is TRBV28; TRBD1 matches 8 bases. The V segment lost 6 bases and the J segment 9 bases; nucleotides outside the gene matches: 16. Germline-derived CDR1 and CDR2 are MDHEN and SYDVKM. The CDR3 is 16 amino acids. The CDR3: CASSPVGQGAFSEQFF. The DNA for the CDR3 is TGTGCCAGCAGCCCAGTTGGGCAGGGGGCCTTTTCTGAGCAGTTCTTC. Drawing the rest from reference TRBV28 and TRBJ2-1, the complete variable domain is DVKVTQSSRYLVKRTGEKVFLECVQDMDHENMFWYRQDPGLGLRLIYFSYDVKMKEKGDIPEGYSVSREKKERFSLILESASTNQTSMYLCASSPVGQGAFSEQFFGPGTRLTVL.

J is TRBJ2-5 and V is TRBV27; 11 bases align to TRBD1. CDR1 and CDR2 (germline): MNHEY, SMNVEV (reference sequence). The CDR3 is 15 residues long. The J segment lost 5 bases and the V segment lost 5 bases, leaving 7 bases of the junction unmatched. The CDR3 reads CASSPGTGGVETQYF. CDR3 in DNA: TGTGCCAGCAGTCCGGGGACAGGGGGGGTGGAGACCCAGTACTTC.

The V call is TRBV5-1, the J call TRBJ2-2; the D gene is possibly TRBD2 (6 bases). Per germline, CDR1 SGHRS and CDR2 YFSETQ. This CDR3 has 13 residues. V lost 7 bases to trimming and J lost 6 bases, with 13 bases between them. The CDR3 here is CASRAPGAGELFF. The CDR3 DNA reads as TGCGCCAGCCGTGCACCGGGGGCCGGGGAGCTGTTTTTT.

This clone was seen just once. The chain uses TRBV7-2 and TRBJ1-1, with a weak D call TRBD1 (6 bases). V lost 0 bases and J 6 bases, leaving 8 bases between the germline ends. CDR1 SGHTA and CDR2 FQGNSA come from the germline V gene. This CDR3 has 13 residues. The CDR3 here is CASSLARTAEAFF. CDR3 nucleotides: TGTGCCAGCAGCTTAGCCCGGACAGCTGAAGCTTTCTTT.

The genes are TRBV5-4 and TRBJ2-7; TRBD2 agrees at 9 bases. In germline, CDR1 is SGHNT, CDR2 YYREEE (reference sequence). V lost 4 bases to trimming and J lost 4 bases; unmatched junction nucleotides: 9. This CDR3 is built from 15 residues. CDR3 in DNA: TGTGCCAGCAGCCGGACCAGCGGGGGGACATACGAGCAGTACTTC. Its protein product is CASSRTSGGTYEQYF.

This chain joins TRBV2 and TRBJ2-1, with 10 bases identical to TRBD1. The CDR3 consists of 18 residues. Germline V gives CDR1 SNHLY, CDR2 FYNNEI. The V and J ends lost 6 bases and 8 bases, in that order; junction bases with no gene match: 19. CDR3 in DNA: TGTGCCAGCAGGCCCACCCCCGGCACGGGACAGGGGATCGATGAGCAGTTCTTC. This codes for CASRPTPGTGQGIDEQFF.

CDR3: CASSLGVYNEQFF. The CDR3 nucleotides are TGCGCCAGCAGCTTGGGGGTATACAATGAGCAGTTCTTC. The rearrangement joins TRBV5-1 to TRBJ2-1; D is unresolved. V dropped 0 bases and J dropped 4 bases, with 5 bases sitting between them. This CDR3 has 13 amino acids. Germline loops: CDR1 SGHRS, CDR2 YFSETQ.

The CDR3 DNA reads TGTGCCAGCAGCTTAGGGCGGGCGGTTAGGGGGAACACTGAAGCTTTCTTT. Translating gives CASSLGRAVRGNTEAFF. The rearrangement uses TRBV7-9 and TRBJ1-1, with a weak D call TRBD1 (5 bases). The V gene's germline CDR1 is SEHNR and CDR2 FQNEAQ (reference sequence). The CDR3 runs to 17 residues. The V end lost 1 base, the J end lost 1 base, and 16 bases lay between the germline ends.

This sequence joins TRBV5-4 and TRBJ1-3, with D uncertain. CDR1 and CDR2 from the germline V gene are SGHNT and YYREEE (reference sequence). V gave up 5 bases and J gave up 0 bases, with 9 bases separating them. The CDR3 length is 14 residues. Here the CDR3 reads CASSSGVSGNTIYF. In DNA, the CDR3 is TGTGCCAGCAGTTCTGGGGTCTCTGGAAACACCATATATTTT.